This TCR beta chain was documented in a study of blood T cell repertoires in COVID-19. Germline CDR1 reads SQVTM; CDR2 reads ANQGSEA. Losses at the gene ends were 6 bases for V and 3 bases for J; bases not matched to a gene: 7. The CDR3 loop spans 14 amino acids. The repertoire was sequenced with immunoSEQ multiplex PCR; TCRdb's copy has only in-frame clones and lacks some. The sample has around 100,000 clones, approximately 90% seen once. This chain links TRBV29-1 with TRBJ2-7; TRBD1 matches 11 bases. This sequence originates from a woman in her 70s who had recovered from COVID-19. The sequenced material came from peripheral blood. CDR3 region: CSVLRDRGGYEQYF. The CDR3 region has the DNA TGCAGCGTGCTTCGGGACAGGGGGGGCTACGAGCAGTACTTC.